These T cell receptor beta chains were read from a single sample in a study of CD8+ T cells in alopecia areata. Some clones are missing from TCRdb's copy, which holds only in-frame ones; the method was immunoSEQ multiplex PCR. The table has 100,000 to 150,000 clones, around 50% seen once; the top ten hold 4.5%. The sample was CD4+ T cells sorted from blood, taken at week 0. The receptor source for this set is a human donor with alopecia areata. Each CDR3 is given with its conserved first and last residue. Fields, in order: V gene, clone size, D gene, J gene, CDR3 protein, CDR3 DNA. D genes are given only for firm matches. Expanded clones are given a class, and other clones once, few, many or no size at all.

TRBV4-3	-	-	TRBJ2-1	CASSQDLTFSTNEQFF	TGCGCCAGCAGCCAAGATCTAACCTTTTCGACGAATGAGCAGTTCTTC
TRBV30	-	-	TRBJ2-3	CAWSPIDTQYF	TGTGCCTGGAGTCCCATAGATACGCAGTATTTT
TRBV18	-	-	TRBJ1-5	CASSPVADQPQHF	TGTGCCAGCTCACCAGTAGCTGATCAGCCCCAGCATTTT
TRBV5-1	-	TRBD1	TRBJ1-4	CASSFGTGHEKLFF	TGCGCCAGCAGCTTTGGGACAGGGCACGAAAAACTGTTTTTT
TRBV4-3	-	-	TRBJ1-3	CASSQDPVGNTIYF	TGCGCCAGCAGCCAAGATCCGGTCGGAAACACCATATATTTT
TRBV5-1	-	TRBD1	TRBJ1-1	CASSSTSGTGIEAFF	TGCGCCAGCAGCTCAACATCCGGGACAGGGATTGAAGCTTTCTTT
TRBV7-2	few	TRBD2	TRBJ2-7	CASSLERGYYEQYF	TGTGCCAGCAGCTTAGAGCGGGGATACTACGAGCAGTACTTC
TRBV25-1	-	-	TRBJ1-5	CASSEQNLNQPQHF	TGTGCCAGCAGTGAACAGAACCTCAATCAGCCCCAGCATTTT
TRBV11-2	-	TRBD1	TRBJ2-7	CASGRQGWYEQYF	TGTGCCAGCGGAAGACAGGGGTGGTACGAGCAGTACTTC
TRBV5-1	few	TRBD2	TRBJ2-5	CASSPDPGLGKETQYF	TGCGCCAGCAGCCCGGATCCGGGACTAGGGAAAGAGACCCAGTACTTC
TRBV9	-	-	TRBJ1-2	CASSVDAGLYGYTF	TGTGCCAGCAGCGTAGATGCGGGACTCTATGGCTACACCTTC
TRBV7-2	few	-	TRBJ2-3	CASSAQETRTDTQYF	TGTGCCAGCAGCGCGCAGGAGACTAGGACAGATACGCAGTATTTT
TRBV7-2	-	-	TRBJ1-1	CASSVPGDWNTEAFF	TGTGCCAGCAGCGTACCGGGGGATTGGAACACTGAAGCTTTCTTT
TRBV7-2	-	TRBD1	TRBJ2-6	CASSKTGQGSGANVLTF	TGTGCCAGCAGCAAAACGGGACAGGGCTCCGGGGCCAACGTCCTGACTTTC
TRBV4-2	-	TRBD2	TRBJ2-5	CASSPQSTSGGQETQYF	TGTGCCAGCAGCCCTCAATCCACTAGCGGGGGCCAAGAGACCCAGTACTTC
TRBV7-6	few	-	TRBJ2-1	CASSHLVGRTYNEQFF	TGTGCCAGCAGCCACCTTGTAGGGCGTACCTACAATGAGCAGTTCTTC
TRBV30	-	TRBD1	TRBJ2-7	CARGTGAYEQYF	TGTGCCCGGGGGACAGGGGCCTACGAGCAGTACTTC
TRBV19	few	-	TRBJ2-5	CASSSTVEETQYF	TGTGCCAGTAGTTCGACCGTGGAGGAGACCCAGTACTTC
TRBV2	-	TRBD2	TRBJ2-2	CASNNERETGELFF	TGTGCCAGCAACAATGAGCGGGAGACCGGGGAGCTGTTTTTT
TRBV15	-	-	TRBJ1-5	CATQPQGNTDSNQPQHF	TGTGCCACCCAACCTCAGGGGAATACGGATAGCAATCAGCCCCAGCATTTT
TRBV7-3	few	TRBD2	TRBJ2-1	CASSSKEGLAGYNEQFF	TGTGCCAGCAGCTCAAAAGAGGGACTAGCGGGATACAATGAGCAGTTCTTC
TRBV7-2	-	-	TRBJ1-5	CASSPQWDRNQPQHF	TGTGCCAGCAGCCCTCAGTGGGACCGCAATCAGCCCCAGCATTTT
TRBV29-1	-	TRBD1	TRBJ2-7	CSVRTGSYEQYF	TGCAGCGTTAGGACAGGTTCCTACGAGCAGTACTTC
TRBV4-2	-	-	TRBJ1-3	CASSQEVQTSGNTIYF	TGTGCCAGCAGCCAAGAGGTACAGACCTCTGGAAACACCATATATTTT
TRBV20-1	-	-	TRBJ2-5	CSARGQETQYF	TGCAGTGCTAGGGGCCAAGAGACCCAGTACTTC
TRBV10-2	-	-	TRBJ2-1	CASSESPAVPRNEQFF	TGCGCCAGCAGTGAGTCTCCGGCCGTCCCGAGGAATGAGCAGTTCTTC
TRBV7-9	-	TRBD2	TRBJ2-5	CASSPQPGLAVETQYF	TGTGCCAGCAGCCCACAACCGGGACTAGCGGTAGAGACCCAGTACTTC
TRBV5-1	-	TRBD2	TRBJ2-7	CASSRTSGNSYEQYF	TGCGCCAGCAGCCGGACTAGCGGTAACTCCTACGAGCAGTACTTC
TRBV7-2	-	TRBD2	TRBJ2-3	CASSPGLASDTQYF	TGTGCCAGCAGCCCGGGACTAGCGTCGGATACGCAGTATTTT
TRBV7-9	-	TRBD1	TRBJ2-7	CASSQGTGINYEQYF	TGTGCCAGCAGCCAAGGGACAGGAATCAACTACGAGCAGTACTTC
TRBV9	-	TRBD1	TRBJ1-1	CASSPRVNKGAWTEAFF	TGTGCCAGCAGCCCCCGGGTCAATAAGGGGGCCTGGACTGAAGCGTTCTTT
TRBV4-2	-	-	TRBJ1-1	CASSQDGGTEAFF	TGTGCCAGCAGCCAAGATGGTGGGACTGAAGCTTTCTTT
TRBV18	-	-	TRBJ1-1	CASSLVAGVDTEAFF	TGTGCCAGCTCACTCGTCGCAGGGGTGGACACTGAAGCTTTCTTT
TRBV27	-	-	TRBJ2-2	CASSPLGARLNTGELFF	TGTGCCAGCAGTCCCCTGGGGGCCAGGCTAAACACCGGGGAGCTGTTTTTT
TRBV7-9	few	-	TRBJ2-7	CACGGSSYEQYF	TGTGCCTGCGGGGGCAGCTCCTACGAGCAGTACTTC
TRBV18	-	-	TRBJ2-2	CASSPIAAQGTGELFF	TGTGCCAGCTCGCCTATAGCGGCCCAGGGGACCGGGGAGCTGTTTTTT
TRBV7-2	few	-	TRBJ1-5	CASSPNGGYQPQHF	TGTGCCAGCAGCCCTAATGGGGGATATCAGCCCCAGCATTTT
TRBV2	-	-	TRBJ2-3	CASRPGPNLDTQYF	TGTGCCAGCAGGCCGGGCCCCAATCTGGATACGCAGTATTTT
TRBV6-6	-	-	TRBJ2-1	CASSPQNEQFF	TGTGCCAGCAGTCCTCAGAATGAGCAGTTCTTC
TRBV19	-	-	TRBJ2-5	CASRRDQETQYF	TGTGCCAGTAGGCGGGACCAAGAGACCCAGTACTTC
TRBV5-1	-	-	TRBJ2-1	CASSLGETYNEQFF	TGCGCCAGCAGCTTGGGGGAGACCTACAATGAGCAGTTCTTC
TRBV9	few	TRBD2	TRBJ2-1	CASSVIVGSASGGVEQFF	TGTGCCAGCAGCGTAATAGTAGGGTCGGCTAGCGGGGGGGTGGAGCAGTTCTTC
TRBV7-2	few	-	TRBJ1-5	CASSDSNQPQHF	TGTGCCAGCAGCGATAGCAATCAGCCCCAGCATTTT
TRBV2	-	-	TRBJ2-7	CASSVQTSYEQYF	TGTGCCAGCAGTGTTCAGACCTCCTACGAGCAGTACTTC
TRBV4-1	-	-	TRBJ1-2	CASSQESSGNYGYTF	TGCGCCAGCAGCCAGGAGTCCTCCGGTAACTATGGCTACACCTTC
TRBV5-6	few	TRBD2	TRBJ2-7	CASSSDLRAGAPWEQYF	TGTGCCAGCAGCTCGGACCTACGGGCGGGAGCCCCTTGGGAGCAGTACTTC
TRBV19	-	TRBD2	TRBJ2-7	CASSSGGEPYEQYF	TGTGCCAGTTCCTCGGGAGGAGAACCCTACGAGCAGTACTTC
TRBV7-3	-	TRBD2	TRBJ2-1	CASSLSPERIAGGREFF	TGTGCCAGCAGCCTCTCCCCTGAGCGTATAGCGGGGGGGCGGGAGTTCTTC
TRBV5-1	-	-	TRBJ1-4	CASSFGSNEKLFF	TGCGCCAGCAGCTTCGGGTCTAATGAAAAACTGTTTTTT
TRBV7-9	-	-	TRBJ1-1	CASSLASDQISEAFF	TGTGCCAGCAGCTTAGCATCGGACCAAATTTCTGAAGCTTTCTTT
TRBV5-1	-	-	TRBJ2-5	CASRVGPVQETQYF	TGCGCCAGCAGAGTGGGTCCAGTCCAAGAGACCCAGTACTTC
TRBV21-1	few	-	TRBJ2-6	CASSKSGDSSGANVLTF	TGTGCCAGCAGCAAATCCGGGGATAGCTCTGGGGCCAACGTCCTGACTTTC
TRBV10-3	-	TRBD2	TRBJ2-5	CAIGGVETQYF	TGTGCCATCGGGGGGGTTGAGACCCAGTACTTC
TRBV29-1	-	TRBD1	TRBJ2-5	CSVGTGQETQYF	TGCAGCGTGGGGACAGGCCAAGAGACCCAGTACTTC
TRBV25-1	-	-	TRBJ1-5	CASSDGGNQPQHF	TGTGCCAGCAGTGACGGGGGCAATCAGCCCCAGCATTTT
TRBV7-2	-	TRBD1	TRBJ2-7	CASSLSFTGEYEQYF	TGTGCCAGCAGCTTAAGCTTTACAGGGGAGTACGAGCAGTACTTC
TRBV13	-	-	TRBJ1-1	CASTRITNGRRVTEAFF	TGTGCCAGCACTAGGATCACAAACGGTCGGCGGGTGACTGAAGCTTTCTTT